This note documents a single TCR beta chain sequence. This sample was included in a study of control samples from healthy donors and cancer patients. Using immunoSEQ multiplex PCR, the repertoire was profiled, and TCRdb retains in-frame clones only, with some absent. Among 100,000 to 150,000 clones, about 95% were seen once, and the ten largest hold about 3.5%. There are 15 residues in the CDR3. The chain couples TRBV12-2 to TRBJ2-3; TRBD1 was called by the table and not checked on the DNA. TRBV12-2 is noted as a pseudogene. Sample: blood. The receptor comes from a man younger than 40 in good health. CDR3 sequence reads: CASRRFWDRKDTQYF. In DNA form, the CDR3 reads TGTGCAAGTCGCCGATTTTGGGACAGGAAAGATACGCAGTATTTT.